What follows is one T cell receptor beta chain and its context. Its specificity is unknown. These data come from a study of OX40 agonist ivuxolimab in advanced cancers. Measured with immunoSEQ multiplex PCR; TCRdb has only the in-frame clones, and not every one. This table has about 140,000 clones, less than 95% appearing once. General study results and limits: On average, CD8+ T cells had more expanded clones than CD4+. Several nonresponders also turned out to have low normalized T-cell clonal expansion. Clones of CD4+ and CD8+ blood T cells grew by week 6 at doses of 0.1 to 3.0 mg/kg.

The V end was cut by 7 bases, the J end by 3 bases, with 5 bases between. Germline V CDR1 and CDR2: SEHNR, FQNEAQ (reference sequence). CDR3 length: 11 amino acids. The receptor's source is an adult with an advanced solid tumor such as melanoma, head and neck, liver or kidney cancer. Sequences were derived from CD4+ or CD8+ T cells sorted from blood, sampled in a trial of the OX40 agonist ivuxolimab. The V and J genes are TRBV7-9 and TRBJ2-3; D is uncertain. The CDR3 DNA reads TGTGCCAGCACCGCTACAGATACGCAGTATTTT. It yields the protein CASTATDTQYF.